A single sample gave rise to the 22 T cell receptor beta chains below, sequenced in a study of T cell responses to AZD1222 COVID-19 vaccine. Assay: immunoSEQ multiplex PCR; the TCRdb copy retains only in-frame clones and omits some. Altogether 150,000 to 200,000 clones are present, just under 95% being singletons, with the ten largest covering approximately 1%. This sample comprised peripheral blood, obtained on day 0 of AZD1222 vaccination. These receptor sequences come from an adult in good health.

The chain links TRBV9 to TRBJ1-2; TRBD1 is a possible D gene (6 bases). Trimming shortened V by 4 bases and J by 1 base, and 14 bases separated the two germline ends. The CDR3 runs to 15 residues. CDR1 SGDLS and CDR2 YYNGEE come from the germline V gene. CDR3: CASSKLLQGNYGYTF. In DNA form, the CDR3 reads TGTGCCAGCAGCAAACTACTACAGGGTAACTATGGCTACACCTTC.

This clone was seen only a few times. J is TRBJ2-6 and V is TRBV19, with 12 nucleotides matching TRBD2. Per germline, CDR1 LNHDA and CDR2 SQIVND (reference sequence). Losses at the gene ends were 0 bases for V and 4 bases for J; bases not matched to a gene: 7. This CDR3 comprises 19 residues. The CDR3 nucleotides read TGTGCCAGTAGTATAGAGGCTAGCGGGGGGGCTCTAGGGGCCAACGTCCTGACTTTC. Its protein product is CASSIEASGGALGANVLTF. Complete variable domain (other parts from reference TRBV19 and TRBJ2-6): DGGITQSPKYLFRKEGQNVTLSCEQNLNHDAMYWYRQDPGQGLRLIYYSQIVNDFQKGDIAEGYSVSREKKESFPLTVTSAQKNPTAFYLCASSIEASGGALGANVLTFGAGSRLTVL.

The chain couples TRBV3-1 (or the pseudogene TRBV3-2) to TRBJ2-1, with TRBD1 matching over 9 bases. The germline gives CDR1 LGHDT, CDR2 YNNKEL (reference sequence). This CDR3 region has 16 residues. With V trimmed by 0 bases and J by 8 bases, 8 bases remained unmatched. CDR3 amino acids: CASSQDWGTGIHEQFF. The CDR3 bases are TGTGCCAGCAGCCAAGATTGGGGGACAGGGATACATGAGCAGTTCTTC.

This chain uses TRBV5-4 with TRBJ2-1; 9 bases are shared with TRBD2. The junction had 3 bases not matched to a gene; V was cut back by 1 base and J by 4 bases. CDR1 is SGHNT, CDR2 YYREEE, per germline (reference sequence). CDR3 length: 15 residues. CDR3 residues: CASSLRSGGYNEQFF. CDR3 sequence (DNA): TGTGCCAGCAGCTTGAGAAGCGGGGGGTACAATGAGCAGTTCTTC.

The V and J genes are TRBV11-2 and TRBJ2-3, with a tentative D call TRBD2 (6 bases). The CDR3 has 17 amino acids. Trimming pared 0 bases from V and 2 bases from J, leaving 15 bases between. Germline assignment: CDR1 SGHAT and CDR2 FQNNGV. The CDR3 protein is CASSLDWNRGATDTQYF. The CDR3 DNA sequence: TGTGCCAGCAGCTTAGATTGGAACCGCGGGGCCACAGATACGCAGTATTTT.

This chain links TRBV9 with TRBJ1-1; TRBD1 might be the D (6 bases). The CDR3 runs 16 residues. CDR1 and CDR2 (germline): SGDLS, YYNGEE. V was trimmed by 4 bases and J by 4 bases, leaving 20 bases between them. In nucleotides, the CDR3 is TGTGCCAGCAGCACAGTATCACAGGGCCCCCTCACTGAAGCTTTCTTT. This codes for CASSTVSQGPLTEAFF.

The CDR3 protein is CASSYSRGTTDTQYF. Written as DNA, the CDR3 is TGTGCCAGCAGTTATTCGCGGGGTACCACAGATACGCAGTATTTT. The chain has TRBV6-5 and TRBJ2-3; possibly TRBD2 for D (6 bases). The CDR3 runs 15 residues. Germline lookup yields CDR1 MNHEY and CDR2 SVGAGI. V was shortened by 3 bases and J by 2 bases, with 12 bases between the two germline ends.

The chain carries TRBV18 and TRBJ1-3; 9 nucleotides match TRBD1. Germline V gives CDR1 KGHSH, CDR2 LQKENI. V lost 2 bases, J lost 2 bases, and 7 bases stayed unmatched. The CDR3 contains 17 residues. For the CDR3, the DNA is TGTGCCAGCTCACCATTAAGGGGACAGGGAACTGGAAACACCATATATTTT. Protein product: CASSPLRGQGTGNTIYF.

The genes are TRBV19 and TRBJ1-4; D call uncertain. CDR1 and CDR2 (germline): LNHDA, SQIVND (reference sequence). This CDR3 region has 14 residues. Trimming took off 4 bases at V and 3 bases at J, with 9 bases between the two ends. CDR3 nucleotides: TGTGCCAGTAGTAAAGAGGCAGCTAATGAAAAACTGTTTTTT. Protein product: CASSKEAANEKLFF.

This clone has just one count. The chain combines TRBV4-1 with TRBJ1-5, with 7 bases fitting TRBD1. Looked up from germline, CDR1 is MGHRA and CDR2 is YSYEKL. J gave up 7 bases and V 2 bases, and 8 bases lay outside the gene matches. CDR3 length equals 15 residues. CDR3 residues: CASSQLTGVRQPQHF. The CDR3 DNA sequence: TGCGCCAGCAGCCAACTAACAGGGGTGAGACAGCCCCAGCATTTT.

The chain joins TRBV4-2 to TRBJ1-4, with no clear D. The V gene lost 2 bases and the J gene lost 4 bases, with 8 bases spanning the gap. Per the germline V gene, CDR1 is LGHNA and CDR2 is YNFKEQ. This CDR3 contains 14 residues. CDR3 in amino acids: CASSQPGLNEKLFF. As DNA, the CDR3 is TGTGCCAGCAGCCAACCGGGCCTTAATGAAAAACTGTTTTTT.

This chain uses TRBV6-5 with TRBJ1-3; D gene uncertain. The germline V and J ends were trimmed by 4 bases and 4 bases, with 17 bases remaining between them. The germline CDR1 and CDR2 sequences are MNHEY and SVGAGI. The CDR3 totals 16 residues. In nucleotides, the CDR3 is TGTGCCAGCAGTTCAACGGGGAATGATGTGGGAAACACCATATATTTT. Protein: CASSSTGNDVGNTIYF.

This sequence joins TRBV7-2 and TRBJ2-3; D is ambiguous. V lost 3 bases and J 2 bases, leaving 9 bases between the germline ends. The CDR3 spans 14 residues. Germline CDR1 SGHTA, CDR2 FQGNSA. CDR3 sequence (DNA): TGTGCCAGCAGCTTCCGCTGGATCACAGATACGCAGTATTTT. The encoded protein is CASSFRWITDTQYF.

The CDR3 coding sequence is TGTGCCACCGGAAAAACCTCAGGGGGGGAATATGGCTACACCTTC. This sequence encodes CATGKTSGGEYGYTF. The V call is TRBV15, the J call TRBJ1-2; 7 bases are a match to TRBD1. The CDR3 sequence is 15 residues long. After removal of 8 bases from V and 5 bases from J, the junction contained 14 bases not matched to a gene. Germline values: CDR1 LNHNV, CDR2 YYDKDF (reference sequence).

J is TRBJ1-1 and V is TRBV5-1; D uncertain. Germline V gene data show CDR1 as SGHRS and CDR2 as YFSETQ. The CDR3 loop spans 12 amino acids. Trimming cost V 4 bases and J 3 bases, with 7 bases left between them. CDR3 sequence: CASSVKYTEAFF. The CDR3 DNA follows: TGCGCCAGCAGCGTTAAGTACACTGAAGCTTTCTTT. Filled out from reference TRBV5-1 and TRBJ1-1, the complete variable domain reads KAGVTQTPRYLIKTRGQQVTLSCSPISGHRSVSWYQQTPGQGLQFLFEYFSETQRNKGNFPGRFSGRQFSNSRSEMNVSTLELGDSALYLCASSVKYTEAFFGQGTRLTVV.

The J gene is TRBJ2-7, the V gene TRBV18; 8 positions match TRBD1. Germline lookup yields CDR1 KGHSH and CDR2 LQKENI. V lost 3 bases, J lost 5 bases, and 9 bases stayed unmatched. The CDR3 is 15 amino acids. The CDR3 DNA reads as TGTGCCAGCTCACCTTTTCGACAGGGGTCACACGAGCAGTACTTC. Translation gives CASSPFRQGSHEQYF.

This chain connects TRBV19 to TRBJ2-1, with 10 bases that match TRBD2. Germline assignment: CDR1 LNHDA and CDR2 SQIVND (reference sequence). Unmatched junction bases numbered 4, after V lost 2 bases and J lost 3 bases. The CDR3 contains 16 residues. CDR3 sequence (DNA): TGTGCCAGTAGTATAACAGCTAGCGGGGGCTACAATGAGCAGTTCTTC. Amino acids: CASSITASGGYNEQFF.

This clone was seen a single time. The chain uses TRBV11-2 and TRBJ1-3; no firm D call. V was trimmed by 2 bases and J by 2 bases, leaving 10 bases between them. CDR3 length: 15 residues. The germline gives CDR1 SGHAT, CDR2 FQNNGV. The CDR3, as DNA: TGTGCCAGCAGCTTACCCACGACCACTGGAAACACCATATATTTT. This sequence encodes CASSLPTTTGNTIYF.

CDR3 amino acids: CASSLKGGGTQYF. The CDR3 DNA sequence: TGTGCCAGCAGCTTGAAAGGCGGGGGGACCCAGTACTTC. This chain joins TRBV5-4 and TRBJ2-5, with 7 bases aligning to TRBD2. Germline V CDR1 and CDR2: SGHNT, YYREEE (reference sequence). The CDR3 length is 13 residues. V was pared by 1 base and J by 7 bases, with 4 bases of the junction left unmatched.

This sequence joins TRBV5-1 and TRBJ2-1; maybe TRBD1 (7 bases). In germline, CDR1 is SGHRS, CDR2 YFSETQ. This CDR3 region has 14 residues. Deletions cut 1 base from V and 8 bases from J, with 13 bases between. The CDR3 nucleotides read TGCGCCAGCAGCTTGTTCAGGGGGGACCATGAGCAGTTCTTC. Its translation: CASSLFRGDHEQFF.

The chain recombines TRBV25-1 with TRBJ1-2, with D tentatively TRBD1 (5 bases). The germline V gene encodes CDR1 MGHDK and CDR2 SYGVNS. This CDR3 is built from 13 residues. V was shortened by 6 bases and J by 0 bases, with 8 bases between the two germline ends. CDR3 region: CASSEGTNYGYTF. The CDR3 DNA reads TGTGCCAGCAGCGAGGGGACTAACTATGGCTACACCTTC.

The chain uses TRBV5-4 and TRBJ1-1; tentative D call: TRBD1 (5 bases). The length of the CDR3 is 15 residues. Germline V gene sequence: CDR1 SGHNT, CDR2 YYREEE (reference sequence). Between the trimmed V and J ends, which lost 0 bases and 3 bases, there was a span of 12 bases. CDR3 sequence: CASSLDMGRDTEAFF. CDR3 nucleotide sequence: TGTGCCAGCAGCTTGGATATGGGGCGGGACACTGAAGCTTTCTTT.